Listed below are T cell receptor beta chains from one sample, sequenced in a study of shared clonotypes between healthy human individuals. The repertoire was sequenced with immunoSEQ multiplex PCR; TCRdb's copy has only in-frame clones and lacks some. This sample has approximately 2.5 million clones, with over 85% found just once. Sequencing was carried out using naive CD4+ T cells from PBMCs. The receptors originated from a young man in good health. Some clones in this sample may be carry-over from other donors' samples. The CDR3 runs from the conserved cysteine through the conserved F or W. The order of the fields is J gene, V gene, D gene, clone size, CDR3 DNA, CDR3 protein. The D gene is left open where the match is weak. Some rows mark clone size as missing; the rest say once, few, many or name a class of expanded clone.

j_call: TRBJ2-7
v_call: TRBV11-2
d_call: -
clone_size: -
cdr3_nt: TGTGCCAGCAGCCCGGGACCATCGGACTACGAGCAGTACTTC
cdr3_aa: CASSPGPSDYEQYF

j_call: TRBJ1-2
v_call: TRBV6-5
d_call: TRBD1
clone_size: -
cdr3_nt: TGTGCCGGGGAGGACAGGTGTACATATGGCTACACCTTC
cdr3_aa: CAGEDRCTYGYTF

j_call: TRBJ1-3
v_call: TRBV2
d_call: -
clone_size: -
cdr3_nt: TGTGCCAGCAGTGCAATGACGGACTACTCTGGAAACACCATATATTTT
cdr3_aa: CASSAMTDYSGNTIYF

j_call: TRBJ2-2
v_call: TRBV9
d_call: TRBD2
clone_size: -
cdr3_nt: TGTGCCAGCAGCGTAGGACTAGCGGGAGGGTTCCCGCAGGAGCTGTTTTTT
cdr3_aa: CASSVGLAGGFPQELFF

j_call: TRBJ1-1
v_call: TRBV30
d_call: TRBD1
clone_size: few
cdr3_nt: TGTGCCTGGAGCCGGGACAGGGGTTCTGAAGCTTTCTTT
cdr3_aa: CAWSRDRGSEAFF

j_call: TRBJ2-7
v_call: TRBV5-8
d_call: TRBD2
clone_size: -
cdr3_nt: TGTGCCAGCAGCCTTAACACCGGACTAGCGGGAGATCCCTACGAGCAGTACTTC
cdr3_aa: CASSLNTGLAGDPYEQYF

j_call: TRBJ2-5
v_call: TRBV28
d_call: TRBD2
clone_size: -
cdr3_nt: TGTGCCAGCAGCCTATGGGCTAGCGGGAGCCGTGAGACCCAGTACTTC
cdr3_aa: CASSLWASGSRETQYF

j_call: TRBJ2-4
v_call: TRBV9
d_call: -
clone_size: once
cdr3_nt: TGTGCCAGCAGCGAGGGGGTTACGATAGCCAAAAACATTCAGTACTTC
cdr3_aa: CASSEGVTIAKNIQYF

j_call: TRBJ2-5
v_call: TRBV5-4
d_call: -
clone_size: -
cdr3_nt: TGTGCCAGCAGCTCAAACCAAGAGACCCAGTACTTC
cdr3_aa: CASSSNQETQYF

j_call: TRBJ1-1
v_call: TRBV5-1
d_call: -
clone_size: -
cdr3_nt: -
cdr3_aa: CASSFLWGDTEAFF

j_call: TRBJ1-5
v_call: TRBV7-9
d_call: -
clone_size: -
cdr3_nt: TGTGCCAGCAGCCGGGGAGATCTCGTTTATAGCAATCAGCCCCAGCATTTT
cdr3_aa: CASSRGDLVYSNQPQHF

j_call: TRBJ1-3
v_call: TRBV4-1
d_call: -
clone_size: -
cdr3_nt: TGCGCCAGCAGCCAAAACGTTGGGGAATCTGGAAACACCATATATTTT
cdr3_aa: CASSQNVGESGNTIYF

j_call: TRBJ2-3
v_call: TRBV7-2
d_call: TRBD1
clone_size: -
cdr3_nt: TGTGCCAGCAGCCTCCGGACAGGGCAGGACATCACAGATACGCAGTATTTT
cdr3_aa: CASSLRTGQDITDTQYF

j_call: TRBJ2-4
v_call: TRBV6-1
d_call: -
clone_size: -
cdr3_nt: TGTGCCAGCAGCGGGTCTGAAAACATTCAGTACTTC
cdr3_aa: CASSGSENIQYF

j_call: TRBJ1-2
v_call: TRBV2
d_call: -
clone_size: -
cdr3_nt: TGTGCCAGCAGTGCAGAAAACTATGGCTACACCTTC
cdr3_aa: CASSAENYGYTF

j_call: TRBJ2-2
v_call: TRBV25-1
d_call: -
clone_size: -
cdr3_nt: TGTGCCAGCAGTGAATATTACGGGGACACCGGGGAGCTGTTTTTT
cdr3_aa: CASSEYYGDTGELFF

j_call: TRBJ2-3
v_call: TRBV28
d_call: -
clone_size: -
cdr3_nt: TGTGCCAGCAGTTTCGTCAGCGCAGATACGCAGTATTTT
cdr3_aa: CASSFVSADTQYF

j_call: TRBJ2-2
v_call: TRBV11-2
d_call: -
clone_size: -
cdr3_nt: TGTGCCAGCAGCTCTATACGGGCCCAGCTCGGGGAGCTGTTTTTT
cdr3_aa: CASSSIRAQLGELFF

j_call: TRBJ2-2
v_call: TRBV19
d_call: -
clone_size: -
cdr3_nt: TGTGCCAGTAGTCCCCATCTGGCCAGAGGCACCGGGGAGCTGTTTTTT
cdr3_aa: CASSPHLARGTGELFF

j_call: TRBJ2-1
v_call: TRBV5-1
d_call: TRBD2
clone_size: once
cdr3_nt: TGCGCCAGCAGCTTGGCCGTGACTAGCGGGAGAGGTGAGCAGTTCTTC
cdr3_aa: CASSLAVTSGRGEQFF

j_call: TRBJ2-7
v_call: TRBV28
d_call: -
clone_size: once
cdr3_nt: TGTGCCAGCAGTACCCGCCCCTACGAGCAGTACTTC
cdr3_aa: CASSTRPYEQYF

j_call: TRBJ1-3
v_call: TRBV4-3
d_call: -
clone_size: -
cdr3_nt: TGCGCCAGCAGCCAAGAATGGGGCCGGAGCTCTGGAAACACCATATATTTT
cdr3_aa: CASSQEWGRSSGNTIYF

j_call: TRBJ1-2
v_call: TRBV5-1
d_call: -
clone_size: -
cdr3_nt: TGCGCCAGCAGCTTGGATCAGAATAACTATGGCTACACCTTC
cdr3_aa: CASSLDQNNYGYTF

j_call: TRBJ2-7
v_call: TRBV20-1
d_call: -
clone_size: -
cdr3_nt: TGCAGTGCTAGGCAAGACTACGAGCAGTACTTC
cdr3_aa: CSARQDYEQYF

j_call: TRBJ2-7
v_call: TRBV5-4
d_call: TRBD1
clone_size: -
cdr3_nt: TGTGCCAGCAGCGAACAGGGGGGCGGAAGCTACGAGCAGTACTTC
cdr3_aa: CASSEQGGGSYEQYF

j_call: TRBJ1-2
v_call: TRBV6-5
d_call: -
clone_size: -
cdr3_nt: TGTGCCATCTTGCTGTGGGGGGATGGCTACACCTTC
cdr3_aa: CAILLWGDGYTF

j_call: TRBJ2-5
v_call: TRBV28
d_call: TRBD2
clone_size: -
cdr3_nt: TGTGCCATCAAAGCGGGAGGGGGCCAAGAGACCCAGTACTTC
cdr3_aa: CAIKAGGGQETQYF

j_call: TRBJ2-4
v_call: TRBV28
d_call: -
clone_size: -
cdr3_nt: TGTGCCAGCTCCGAATCGGACATTCAGTACTTC
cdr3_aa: CASSESDIQYF

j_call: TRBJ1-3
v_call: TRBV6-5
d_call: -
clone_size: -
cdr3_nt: TGTGCCAGCAGCATGACTTCCAGCTCTGGAAACACCATATATTTT
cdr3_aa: CASSMTSSSGNTIYF

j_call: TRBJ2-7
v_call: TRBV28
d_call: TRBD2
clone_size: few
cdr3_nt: TGTGCCAGCAGTTTGGCGGGAGCCCTGATGGGGGAGCAGTACTTC
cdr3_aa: CASSLAGALMGEQYF

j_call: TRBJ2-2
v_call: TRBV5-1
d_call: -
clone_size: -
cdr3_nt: TGCGCCAGCAGCTCACAGGGATCCGGGGAGCTGTTTTTT
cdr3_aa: CASSSQGSGELFF

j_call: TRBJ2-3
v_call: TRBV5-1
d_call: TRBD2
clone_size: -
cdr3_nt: TGCGCCAGCAGTTCGACTAGCGAGAGACGTGATACGCAGTATTTT
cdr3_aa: CASSSTSERRDTQYF

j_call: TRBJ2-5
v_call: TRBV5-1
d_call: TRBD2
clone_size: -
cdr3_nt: TGCGCCAGCAGCTTGGCGGGACTAGCGGGAGGGCCAGAGACCCAGTACTTC
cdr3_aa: CASSLAGLAGGPETQYF

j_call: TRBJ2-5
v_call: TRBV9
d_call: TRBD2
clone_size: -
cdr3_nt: TGTGCCAGCAGCGTCGGGACTAGACAAGAGACCCAGTACTTC
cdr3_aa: CASSVGTRQETQYF

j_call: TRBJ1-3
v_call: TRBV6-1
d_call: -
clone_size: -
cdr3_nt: TGTGCCAGCAGTGAGGTGGCAGTCTCTGGAAACACCATATATTTT
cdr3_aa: CASSEVAVSGNTIYF

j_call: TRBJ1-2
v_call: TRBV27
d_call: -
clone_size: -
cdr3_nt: TGTGCCAGCAGTTTATGGCTGAACTATGGCTACACCTTC
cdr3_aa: CASSLWLNYGYTF

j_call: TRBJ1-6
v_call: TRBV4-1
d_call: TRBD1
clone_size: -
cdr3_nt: TGCGCCAGCAGCCAAGTATGGGACAGGGGGAATTCACCCCTCCACTTT
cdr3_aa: CASSQVWDRGNSPLHF

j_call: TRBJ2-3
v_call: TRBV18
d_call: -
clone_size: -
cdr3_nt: TGTGCCAGCTCACCAAGGCCGAATACAGATACGCAGTATTTT
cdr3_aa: CASSPRPNTDTQYF

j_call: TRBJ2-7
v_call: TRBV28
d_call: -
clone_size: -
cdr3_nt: TGTGCCAGCAGTTTATTCCCGACGGCGGGGTTATCTGCCTCGCAGTACTTC
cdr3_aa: CASSLFPTAGLSASQYF

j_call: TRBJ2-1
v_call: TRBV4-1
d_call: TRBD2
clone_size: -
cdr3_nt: TGCGCCAGCAGCCCCGGGACTAGCGGGCGGTATGAGCAGTTCTTC
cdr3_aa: CASSPGTSGRYEQFF

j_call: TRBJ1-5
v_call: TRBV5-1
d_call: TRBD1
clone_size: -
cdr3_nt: TGCGCCAGCAGCTTCGACGGGACAGAGAATCAGCCCCAGCATTTT
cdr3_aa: CASSFDGTENQPQHF

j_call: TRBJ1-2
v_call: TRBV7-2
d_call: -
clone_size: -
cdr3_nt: TGTGCCAGCAGCGCACGCGGGGGACGACTTGGCTACACCTTC
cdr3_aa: CASSARGGRLGYTF

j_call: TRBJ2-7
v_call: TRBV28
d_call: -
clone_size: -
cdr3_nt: TGTGCCAGCAGTTTATCAGGATACGAGCAGTACTTC
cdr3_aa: CASSLSGYEQYF

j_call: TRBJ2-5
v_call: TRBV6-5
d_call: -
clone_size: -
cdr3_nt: TGTGCCAGCAAGGTAGCAGCCCAAGAGACCCAGTACTTC
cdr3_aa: CASKVAAQETQYF

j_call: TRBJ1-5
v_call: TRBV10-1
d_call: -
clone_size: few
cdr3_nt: TGCGCCAGCGAGTCGCGCAATCAGCCCCAGCATTTT
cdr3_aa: CASESRNQPQHF